This T cell receptor beta chain was retrieved from a study of control samples from healthy donors and cancer patients. Sequenced by immunoSEQ multiplex PCR; TCRdb stores in-frame clones only, minus some. The data hold 150,000 or so clones, with approximately 94% observed a single time. The CDR3 totals 12 residues. CDR1 SEHNR and CDR2 FQNEAQ come from the germline V gene (reference sequence). Trimming left V 5 bases short and J 10 bases short, with 15 bases between. Input material: blood. This TCR came from a man aged 40-50 years in good health. The chain combines TRBV7-9 with TRBJ2-7; D remains unclear. The chain's CDR3 is CASSDGSGSQYF. The CDR3 nucleotides read TGTGCCAGCAGCGACGGTTCCGGGTCTCAGTACTTC.